This passage covers 28 T cell receptor beta chains from one sample sequenced in a study of control samples from healthy donors and cancer patients (dated by TCRdb to the early 2020s). The library was produced with the immunoSEQ multiplex PCR assay. TCRdb holds this immuneACCESS table with in-frame rearrangements only. Some clones are missing; in checked studies, unresolved V genes explain under half, and the rest has no known cause. The sample table contains under 450,000 clones; only one count was recorded for 90% of them. Clones ranked in the top ten supply 5% to 8% of the sample. Source material: PBMCs. Receptors originate from a man aged 40-49 years with head and neck cancer.

Ten or more counts support this clone. The V gene is TRBV5-1, the J gene TRBJ1-1, with 11 bases matching TRBD1. The length of the CDR3 is 17 residues. V gave up 4 bases and J gave up 0 bases; unmatched junction bases: 8. Germline CDR1 and CDR2: SGHRS and YFSETQ. This CDR3 reads CASSPVGQGAMNTEAFF. The CDR3, as DNA: TGCGCCAGCAGCCCGGTAGGACAGGGGGCTATGAACACTGAAGCTTTCTTT.

This rearrangement joins TRBV11-2 to TRBJ2-2; no firm D call. The CDR3 is 15 residues long. CDR1 is SGHAT, CDR2 FQNNGV, per germline. V shed 5 bases and J shed 0 bases, with 10 bases lying between them. The CDR3 reads CASSPVSANTGELFF. DNA of the CDR3: TGTGCCAGCAGCCCCGTGTCGGCGAACACCGGGGAGCTGTTTTTT.

This clone was observed once. This chain uses TRBV2 with TRBJ1-5; TRBD1 matches 7 bases. Trimming removed 5 bases from V and 5 bases from J; junction bases left unmatched: 6. CDR1 is SNHLY, CDR2 FYNNEI, per germline. CDR3 length: 14 amino acids. CDR3 sequence (DNA): TGTGCCAGCAGTCCGACAGGGCAAGATCAGCCCCAGCATTTT. Protein product: CASSPTGQDQPQHF.

The J gene is TRBJ1-5, the V gene TRBV28; a weak D match, TRBD1 (6 bases). The V end lost 8 bases, the J end lost 0 bases, and 20 bases lay between the germline ends. In germline, CDR1 is MDHEN, CDR2 SYDVKM. The CDR3 spans 17 residues. The CDR3 DNA reads TGTGCCAGCCTCCCGGACAGTCAAGTGCATAGCAATCAGCCCCAGCATTTT. This codes for CASLPDSQVHSNQPQHF. The full variable domain, its missing parts supplied by reference TRBV28 and TRBJ1-5, is DVKVTQSSRYLVKRTGEKVFLECVQDMDHENMFWYRQDPGLGLRLIYFSYDVKMKEKGDIPEGYSVSREKKERFSLILESASTNQTSMYLCASLPDSQVHSNQPQHFGDGTRLSIL.

The chain has TRBV19 and TRBJ1-2; weak D call: TRBD1 (5 bases). Trimming pared 11 bases from V and 0 bases from J, leaving 13 bases between. This CDR3 is built from 13 residues. CDR1 LNHDA and CDR2 SQIVND come from the germline V gene (reference sequence). In DNA form, the CDR3 reads TGTGCCGGGAGGGACCTAGCTAACTATGGCTACACCTTC. Residues: CAGRDLANYGYTF.

The chain couples TRBV27 to TRBJ1-1; D not resolved. V shed 2 bases and J shed 2 bases, with 3 bases lying between them. The CDR3 contains 12 residues. Germline assignment: CDR1 MNHEY and CDR2 SMNVEV (reference sequence). CDR3: CASSLGNTEAFF. The CDR3 nucleotides read TGTGCCAGCAGTTTAGGCAACACTGAAGCTTTCTTT.

J is TRBJ2-1 and V is TRBV28; D is undetermined. CDR1 and CDR2 (germline): MDHEN, SYDVKM. The V end lost 3 bases, the J end lost 3 bases, and 9 bases lay between the germline ends. CDR3 length: 14 residues. For the CDR3, the DNA is TGTGCCAGCAGTTTTATATTCGTCTACAATGAGCAGTTCTTC. Protein product: CASSFIFVYNEQFF.

V usage is TRBV7-2 and J usage is TRBJ2-7; no clear D. In germline, CDR1 is SGHTA, CDR2 FQGNSA. Trimming left V 5 bases short and J 0 bases short, with 11 bases between. There are 14 residues in the CDR3. The CDR3 is CASSLSSRSYEQYF. The CDR3 DNA reads TGTGCCAGCAGCCTCAGTTCCCGCTCCTACGAGCAGTACTTC.

V and J are TRBV6-1 and TRBJ1-5; the D is unclear. V shed 4 bases and J shed 3 bases, with 13 bases lying between them. CDR1 is MNHNS and CDR2 is SASEGT in the germline V gene. The CDR3 runs 15 residues. CDR3 amino acids: CASSGLPGFNQPQHF. DNA for the CDR3: TGTGCCAGCAGTGGGTTGCCCGGGTTCAATCAGCCCCAGCATTTT.

This chain joins TRBV6-5 and TRBJ1-1; possible D gene TRBD1, 5 bases. The CDR3 covers 15 residues. The germline CDR1 and CDR2 sequences are MNHEY and SVGAGI. The V and J ends lost 2 bases and 3 bases respectively, with 13 bases between them. The CDR3 spells CASSYTRVVDTEAFF. In DNA, the CDR3 is TGTGCCAGCAGTTACACCAGGGTTGTTGACACTGAAGCTTTCTTT.

The CDR3 reads CASSFRTSGGLNTQYF. Written as DNA, the CDR3 is TGTGCCAGCAGCTTTAGGACTAGCGGGGGGTTAAATACGCAGTATTTT. The chain couples TRBV9 to TRBJ2-3; TRBD2 matches 14 bases. The germline V gene has CDR1 SGDLS and CDR2 YYNGEE. The CDR3 is 16 amino acids. Trimming cost V 4 bases and J 7 bases; bases outside gene matches: 8.

This chain joins TRBV9 and TRBJ2-7; D uncertain. With 0 bases removed from V and 0 bases from J, the gap between germline ends came to 10 bases. Germline assignment: CDR1 SGDLS and CDR2 YYNGEE. This CDR3 comprises 15 residues. DNA for the CDR3: TGTGCCAGCAGCGTAGCAGCAGCTGGCTCCTACGAGCAGTACTTC. Translation gives CASSVAAAGSYEQYF.

The chain carries TRBV5-1 and TRBJ2-7; TRBD2 is a possible D gene (6 bases). Germline assignment: CDR1 SGHRS and CDR2 YFSETQ. There are 17 residues in the CDR3. The germline V and J ends were trimmed by 0 bases and 0 bases, with 16 bases remaining between them. The CDR3 loop is CASSLDRRLGRSYEQYF. The CDR3 bases are TGCGCCAGCAGCTTGGACCGCCGACTAGGGCGCTCCTACGAGCAGTACTTC.

The CDR3 sequence: CASSQDHSGQRSNQPQHF. As DNA, the CDR3 is TGCGCCAGCAGCCAAGATCATTCAGGGCAGCGCAGCAATCAGCCCCAGCATTTT. The chain uses TRBV4-1 and TRBJ1-5; D possibly corresponds to TRBD1 (5 bases). Deletions cut 0 bases from V and 1 base from J, with 16 bases between. CDR1 is MGHRA and CDR2 is YSYEKL in the germline V gene. CDR3 length: 18 residues.

V gene TRBV6-6 combines with J gene TRBJ2-7; TRBD1 matches 9 bases. This CDR3 is built from 14 residues. Germline loops: CDR1 MNHNY, CDR2 SVGAGI (reference sequence). Trimming cost V 5 bases and J 4 bases; bases outside gene matches: 6. CDR3 coding DNA: TGTGCCAGCAGTCACCGGGACAGGGCTTACGAGCAGTACTTC. Protein product: CASSHRDRAYEQYF.

This rearrangement joins TRBV7-2 to TRBJ1-1, with D unresolved. The germline V and J ends were trimmed by 2 bases and 11 bases, with 15 bases remaining between them. The CDR3 totals 13 residues. Per the germline V gene, CDR1 is SGHTA and CDR2 is FQGNSA. CDR3 amino acids: CASSLTTGREAFF. In DNA, the CDR3 is TGTGCCAGCAGCTTAACGACGGGAAGGGAGGCTTTCTTT.

The V gene is TRBV5-1, the J gene TRBJ1-3; D gene ambiguous. CDR1 is SGHRS and CDR2 is YFSETQ in the germline V gene. V was clipped by 1 base and J by 0 bases, with 8 bases between them. The CDR3 runs to 15 residues. The CDR3 DNA is TGCGCCAGCAGCTTGACGCAAACCTCTGGAAACACCATATATTTT. Its translation: CASSLTQTSGNTIYF.

This chain joins TRBV13 and TRBJ2-7; D not resolved. Looked up from germline, CDR1 is PRHDT and CDR2 is FYEKMQ (reference sequence). The CDR3 contains 14 residues. The V gene lost 2 bases and the J gene lost 4 bases, with 12 bases spanning the gap. The CDR3 DNA is TGTGCCAGCAGCTTAAAAGGATTGTTTTACGAGCAGTACTTC. Translation: CASSLKGLFYEQYF.

This clone has just one count. The chain joins TRBV27 to TRBJ1-1, with 10 bases that match TRBD1. The CDR3 sequence is 15 residues long. J lost 4 bases, V lost 5 bases, and 7 bases had no gene match. Germline loops: CDR1 MNHEY, CDR2 SMNVEV (reference sequence). The CDR3 nucleotides are TGTGCCAGCAGTGCCCCGGACAGGGGGGCCACTGAAGCTTTCTTT. Translation: CASSAPDRGATEAFF.

V gene TRBV4-1 combines with J gene TRBJ1-6; D possibly corresponds to TRBD1 (5 bases). V gave up 0 bases and J gave up 0 bases, with 9 bases separating them. Germline V CDR1 and CDR2: MGHRA, YSYEKL. The CDR3 has 17 residues. CDR3 region: CASSQEEGSSYNSPLHF. The CDR3, as DNA: TGCGCCAGCAGCCAAGAAGAGGGGAGCTCCTATAATTCACCCCTCCACTTT.

The chain employs TRBV4-2 and TRBJ2-5, with D tentatively TRBD2 (6 bases). The CDR3 spans 16 residues. Germline lookup yields CDR1 LGHNA and CDR2 YNFKEQ. V lost 1 base, J lost 5 bases, and 17 bases lay in between. CDR3 in amino acids: CASSQANGSVGETQYF. The CDR3 DNA reads TGTGCCAGCAGCCAAGCTAACGGGAGTGTCGGCGAGACCCAGTACTTC.

V and J are TRBV29-1 and TRBJ1-3; D is undetermined. CDR3 length equals 14 residues. Germline CDR1 and CDR2: SQVTM and ANQGSEA. V was cut by 4 bases and J by 0 bases, with 10 bases left in between. For the CDR3, the DNA is TGCAGCGTTGTAGCGGGCGTCTCTGGAAACACCATATATTTT. As protein: CSVVAGVSGNTIYF.

The V call is TRBV3-1 (or the pseudogene TRBV3-2), the J call TRBJ1-1; tentative D call: TRBD1 (6 bases). There are 13 residues in the CDR3. Germline lookup yields CDR1 LGHDT and CDR2 YNNKEL (reference sequence). Trimming pared 0 bases from V and 12 bases from J, leaving 14 bases between. The CDR3 bases are TGTGCCAGCAGCCAAGACCTGCAGGGGTCGTCTTTCTTT. Amino acid sequence: CASSQDLQGSSFF.

This clone was observed a single time. This rearrangement joins TRBV9 to TRBJ2-1; no definite D call. The germline V gene has CDR1 SGDLS and CDR2 YYNGEE. The V gene lost 2 bases and the J gene lost 7 bases, with 19 bases spanning the gap. The CDR3 has 16 amino acids. CDR3 amino acids: CASSVSSDPQTNEQFF. As DNA, the CDR3 is TGTGCCAGCAGCGTCTCTTCGGACCCACAGACGAATGAGCAGTTCTTC.

J is TRBJ2-7 and V is TRBV2, with TRBD1 identical over 10 bases. After removal of 6 bases from V and 3 bases from J, the junction contained 17 bases not matched to a gene. This CDR3 spans 18 amino acids. CDR1 SNHLY and CDR2 FYNNEI come from the germline V gene. CDR3 nucleotide sequence: TGTGCCAGCAGCGCCCTAACATTCCGGGACAGGGGTATCTACGAGCAGTACTTC. Translation gives CASSALTFRDRGIYEQYF.

As to this clone: Other DNA sequences in the sample encode the same CDR3. The V call is TRBV30, the J call TRBJ2-6; no clear D. The ends were cut back, 2 bases at V and 1 base at J, with 0 bases in the middle. Germline loops: CDR1 GTSNPN, CDR2 SVGIG (reference sequence). The CDR3 has 12 amino acids. CDR3: CAWSSGANVLTF. CDR3 bases: TGTGCCTGGAGTTCTGGGGCCAACGTCCTGACTTTC.

The chain uses TRBV27 and TRBJ1-1, with D hard to call. Germline V gives CDR1 MNHEY, CDR2 SMNVEV (reference sequence). The CDR3 consists of 13 residues. Trimming took off 8 bases at V and 5 bases at J, with 15 bases between the two ends. CDR3 amino acids: CASVSPAATEAFF. CDR3 DNA sequence: TGTGCCAGCGTTTCCCCGGCAGCGACTGAAGCTTTCTTT.

In its sample, this clone was seen once. The genes are TRBV7-2 and TRBJ1-6; D remains ambiguous. Germline V gene sequence: CDR1 SGHTA, CDR2 FQGNSA. This CDR3 has 15 amino acids. With 2 bases removed from V and 5 bases from J, the gap between germline ends came to 10 bases. The CDR3 nucleotides are TGTGCCAGCAGCTTATTCGCCCGGGATAATTCACCCCTCCACTTT. Encoded protein: CASSLFARDNSPLHF.